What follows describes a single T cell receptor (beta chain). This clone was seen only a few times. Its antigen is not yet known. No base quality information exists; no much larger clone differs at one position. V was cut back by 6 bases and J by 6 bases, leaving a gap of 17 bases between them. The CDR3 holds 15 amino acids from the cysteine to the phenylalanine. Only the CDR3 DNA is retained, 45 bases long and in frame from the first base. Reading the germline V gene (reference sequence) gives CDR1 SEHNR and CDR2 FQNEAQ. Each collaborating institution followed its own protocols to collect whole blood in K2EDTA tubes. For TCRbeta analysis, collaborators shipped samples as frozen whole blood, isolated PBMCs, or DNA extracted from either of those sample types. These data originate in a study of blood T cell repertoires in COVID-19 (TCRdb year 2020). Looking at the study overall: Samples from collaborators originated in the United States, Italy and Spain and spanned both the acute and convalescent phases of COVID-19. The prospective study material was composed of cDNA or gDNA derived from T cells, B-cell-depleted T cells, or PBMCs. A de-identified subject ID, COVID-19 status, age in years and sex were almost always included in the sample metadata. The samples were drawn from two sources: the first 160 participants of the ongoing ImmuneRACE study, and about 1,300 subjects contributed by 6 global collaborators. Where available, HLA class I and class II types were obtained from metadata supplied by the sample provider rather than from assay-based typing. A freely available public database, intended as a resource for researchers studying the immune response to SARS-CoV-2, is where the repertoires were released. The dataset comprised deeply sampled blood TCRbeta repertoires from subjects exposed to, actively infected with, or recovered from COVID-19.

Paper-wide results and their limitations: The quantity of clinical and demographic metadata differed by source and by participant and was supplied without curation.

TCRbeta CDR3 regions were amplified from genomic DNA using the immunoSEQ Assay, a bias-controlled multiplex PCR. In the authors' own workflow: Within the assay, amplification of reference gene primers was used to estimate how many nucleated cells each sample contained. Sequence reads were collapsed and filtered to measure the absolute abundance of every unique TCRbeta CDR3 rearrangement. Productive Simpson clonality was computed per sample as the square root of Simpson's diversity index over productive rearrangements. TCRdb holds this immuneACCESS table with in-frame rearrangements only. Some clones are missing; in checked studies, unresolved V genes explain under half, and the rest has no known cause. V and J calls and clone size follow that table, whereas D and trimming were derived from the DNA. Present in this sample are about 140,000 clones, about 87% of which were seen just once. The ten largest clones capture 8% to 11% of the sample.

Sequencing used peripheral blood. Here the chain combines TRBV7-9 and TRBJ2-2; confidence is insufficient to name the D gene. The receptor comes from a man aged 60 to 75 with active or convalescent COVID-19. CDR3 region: CASSLKSPGPGELFF. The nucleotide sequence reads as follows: TGTGCCAGCAGTTTAAAGAGTCCAGGCCCCGGGGAGCTGTTTTTT.